This TCR beta chain was sequenced in a study of blood T cell repertoires in COVID-19. The germline gives CDR1 SGHAT, CDR2 FQNNGV. This CDR3 region has 16 residues. V lost 5 bases, J lost 0 bases, and 11 bases lay in between. The protocol was immunoSEQ multiplex PCR, while the TCRdb copy is restricted to in-frame clones and leaves out a portion. The table includes about 470,000 clones, approximately 86% detected once. This clone was observed a single time. Material: PBMCs or T cells enriched from blood (not recorded which). The chain carries TRBV11-2 and TRBJ2-6; D possibly corresponds to TRBD2 (5 bases). This clonotype was sampled from a woman younger than 35 who had recovered from COVID-19. The CDR3 DNA follows: TGTGCCAGCAGCCTCCGGCGGGTCTCTGGGGCCAACGTCCTGACTTTC. Protein product: CASSLRRVSGANVLTF. Complete variable domain (other parts from reference TRBV11-2 and TRBJ2-6): EAGVAQSPRYKIIEKRQSVAFWCNPISGHATLYWYQQILGQGPKLLIQFQNNGVVDDSQLPKDRFSAERLKGVDSTLKIQPAKLEDSAVYLCASSLRRVSGANVLTFGAGSRLTVL.